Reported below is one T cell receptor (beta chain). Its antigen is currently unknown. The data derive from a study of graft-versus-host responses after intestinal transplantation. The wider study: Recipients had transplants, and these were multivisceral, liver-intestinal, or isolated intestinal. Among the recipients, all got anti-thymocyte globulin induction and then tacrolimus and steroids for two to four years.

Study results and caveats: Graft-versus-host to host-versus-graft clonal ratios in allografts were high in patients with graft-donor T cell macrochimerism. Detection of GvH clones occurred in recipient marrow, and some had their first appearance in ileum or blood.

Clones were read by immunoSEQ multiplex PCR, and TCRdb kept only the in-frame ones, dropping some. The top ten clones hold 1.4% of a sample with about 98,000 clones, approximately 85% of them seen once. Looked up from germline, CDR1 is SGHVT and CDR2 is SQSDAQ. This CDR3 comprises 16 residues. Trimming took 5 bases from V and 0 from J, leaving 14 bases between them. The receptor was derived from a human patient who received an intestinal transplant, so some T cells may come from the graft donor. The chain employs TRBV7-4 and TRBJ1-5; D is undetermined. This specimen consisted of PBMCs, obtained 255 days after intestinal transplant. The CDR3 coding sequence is TGTGCCAGCAGCCTCGGACGGCAGAATAGCAATCAGCCCCAGCATTTT. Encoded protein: CASSLGRQNSNQPQHF. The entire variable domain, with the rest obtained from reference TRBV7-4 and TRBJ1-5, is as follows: GAGVSQSPRYKVAKRGRDVALRCDSISGHVTLYWYRQTLGQGSEVLTYSQSDAQRDKSGRPSGRFSAERPERSVSTLKIQRTEQGDSAVYLCASSLGRQNSNQPQHFGDGTRLSIL.